This T cell receptor beta chain comes out of a study of blood T cell repertoires in COVID-19. Turning to the study itself: COVID-19 samples from acute and convalescent phases originated in the United States, Italy and Spain. In each case, the material was cDNA or gDNA derived from T cells, B-cell-depleted T cells, or PBMCs.

Per the original data handling: Counts of nucleated cells, estimated from reference gene primer amplification, were obtained. Produced via immunoSEQ multiplex PCR; TCRdb's table is partial and in-frame only. Clonal size and the V and J genes are those of that table, whereas D and trimming came from the DNA. The table has some 180,000 clones, around 85% seen once; the top ten hold roughly 8%. Trimming took 5 bases from V and 8 from J; bases not matched to a gene: 11. Germline V gene lookup returns CDR1 LGHDT and CDR2 YNNKEL (reference sequence). The CDR3 is 15 amino acids. This TCR was sampled from a woman aged 60-70 years with acute or convalescent COVID-19. Sequenced: peripheral blood. The chain joins TRBV3-1 (or the pseudogene TRBV3-2) to TRBJ1-4, with 7 bases aligning to TRBD1. CDR3 residues: CASSYRQGGKEKLFF. CDR3 nucleotide sequence: TGTGCCAGCAGCTACCGACAGGGCGGAAAAGAAAAACTGTTTTTT.